This is a list of T cell receptor beta chains from one sample in a study of blood T cell repertoires in COVID-19. The repertoire was sequenced with immunoSEQ multiplex PCR; TCRdb's copy has only in-frame clones and lacks some. Among under 45,000 clones listed, 75% to 85% were seen once. The sample consisted of peripheral blood. The receptors here all came from a man older than 75 with acute or convalescent COVID-19. Each CDR3 is given without its conserved first and last residue.

v_gene	CDR3aa
TRBV5-1	ASSYTGGSGNTIY
TRBV7-9	ASSLRGGREIDTQY
TRBV28	ASSFLGGRRADTQY
TRBV3-1/TRBV3-2	ASSQGSSGTNQETQY
TRBV7-3	ASSLFLPGFGGYT
TRBV30	AWKPGHSNQPQH
TRBV20-1	SARVRGTAF
TRBV2	ASRGQGNPNSPLH
TRBV6-5	ASSYAGDAYEQY
TRBV6-2/TRBV6-3	ASSKRGGRNTEAF
TRBV2	ASMGQGADEQY
TRBV5-6	ASRSSSSSYNEQF
TRBV6-1	ASSAAGTGGEKLF
TRBV29-1	SAWTGGGGIKAF
TRBV5-1	ASSLVSGGVGYT
TRBV12-3/TRBV12-4	ASSLPGVETQY
TRBV6-1	ASSEAPPLEQY
TRBV7-9	ASSTGLALGDTQY
TRBV27	ASSLAGGPNNEQF
TRBV11-2	ASSLSGGTDTQY
TRBV5-5	ASSPGQGDYQPQH
TRBV28	ASNTGRGYT
TRBV6-5	ASQTSGAFNEQF
TRBV29-1	SVETDRTPDTQY
TRBV6-5	ASTSLAGGDYEQY
TRBV4-2	ASSHPGQGGSPLH
TRBV10-3	AYGSSTDTQY
TRBV3-1/TRBV3-2	ASSRQDTGELF
TRBV2	ASSEGLAQEQF
TRBV15	ATSTPTGTGSSPLH
TRBV10-3	AISDSLGGTREDGETQY
TRBV19	ASSIEAGIYGYT
TRBV12-3/TRBV12-4	ASSGVKTGELF
TRBV6-5	ASSYKAGGRQAF
TRBV4-1	ASSQRTITGLAGSYEQY
TRBV5-4	ASSNRQGYYGYT
TRBV9	ASSPQGDLANEKLF
TRBV19	ASSTGTGRGGVHNEQF
TRBV9	ASSVGTGLNEQY
TRBV5-5	ASSPNPGISTDTQY
TRBV19	ASSDSGHNQPQH
TRBV9	ASSLGMGGGANVLT
TRBV4-2	ASSQDEGTGNTIY
TRBV4-1	ASSQRPGGYQDLEAF
TRBV27	ASSLLAGGGGTDTQY
TRBV7-3	ASSLLAGGNTGELF
TRBV5-6	ASSLVAQETQY
TRBV4-1	ASSDPGLTLGSYNEQF
TRBV10-2	ASAQGYTEAF
TRBV7-9	ASSSPGSTNEQF
TRBV5-1	ASSEAGSMNTEAF
TRBV9	ASSVGVATNEKLF
TRBV2	ASSVLAGGQDEQF
TRBV11-2	ASSRTGGNYGYT
TRBV6-2/TRBV6-3	ASSPTWGEGSYGYT
TRBV29-1	SVGEAYNEQF
TRBV5-1	ASEGSPRDYEQY
TRBV10-2	ASSGTGITEAF